Listed below are T cell receptor beta chains from one sample, sequenced in a study of T cells in Graves' hyperthyroidism and ophthalmopathy. From the multiplex PCR reads, TCRdb called clonotypes with MiXCR, one entry per CDR3 protein. In the table there are 500,000 to 600,000 distinct CDR3 sequences, approximately 48% of which are singletons. The sample consisted of peripheral blood or thyroid tissue (not recorded which). These receptors were obtained from an adult woman with Graves' disease, either hyperthyroidism or ophthalmopathy (not recorded which). Both conserved end residues are part of each CDR3. Each record gives: D gene, V gene, clone size, J gene, CDR3 protein, CDR3 DNA. The D gene is left open where the match is weak. Only some rows state a clone size, as once, few, many or a class for expanded clones.

d_call: NA; v_call: TRBV15; clone_size: NA; j_call: TRBJ2-7; cdr3_aa: CATSRDGVRDRRQSYEQYF; cdr3_nt: TGTGCCACCAGCAGAGATGGGGTCAGGGACCGCCGGCAGAGCTACGAGCAGTACTTC
d_call: NA; v_call: TRBV29-1; clone_size: NA; j_call: TRBJ2-1; cdr3_aa: CSVEPPDSTSYNEQFF; cdr3_nt: TGCAGCGTTGAACCTCCGGACAGTACTTCCTACAATGAGCAGTTCTTC
d_call: NA; v_call: TRBV28; clone_size: NA; j_call: TRBJ2-7; cdr3_aa: CASSLPHRRVQGEQYF; cdr3_nt: TGTGCCAGCAGTTTACCTCATCGACGGGTCCAAGGCGAGCAGTACTTC
d_call: NA; v_call: TRBV20-1; clone_size: many; j_call: TRBJ1-3; cdr3_aa: CSAREGNTIYF; cdr3_nt: TGCAGTGCCCGAGAAGGAAACACCATATATTTT
d_call: NA; v_call: TRBV5-1; clone_size: many; j_call: TRBJ1-3; cdr3_aa: CASSLELGSSGNTIYF; cdr3_nt: TGCGCCAGCAGCTTGGAGTTGGGCTCCTCTGGAAACACCATATATTTT
d_call: NA; v_call: TRBV9; clone_size: many; j_call: TRBJ2-5; cdr3_aa: CASSALASGETQYF; cdr3_nt: TGTGCCAGCAGCGCTCTCGCTAGTGGGGAGACCCAGTACTTC
d_call: TRBD2; v_call: TRBV2; clone_size: NA; j_call: TRBJ2-7; cdr3_aa: CASSGGTSGYEQYF; cdr3_nt: TGTGCCAGCAGTGGGGGGACTAGCGGCTACGAGCAGTACTTC
d_call: NA; v_call: TRBV29-1; clone_size: NA; j_call: TRBJ1-2; cdr3_aa: CSAKGPPSYTF; cdr3_nt: TGCAGCGCAAAAGGACCGCCGAGCTACACCTTC
d_call: TRBD2; v_call: TRBV29-1; clone_size: NA; j_call: TRBJ2-7; cdr3_aa: CSVRTSDSYEQYF; cdr3_nt: TGCAGCGTACGGACTAGCGACTCCTACGAGCAGTACTTC
d_call: TRBD1; v_call: TRBV20-1; clone_size: many; j_call: TRBJ1-2; cdr3_aa: CSATERTGTGQLGYTF; cdr3_nt: TGCAGTGCAACCGAGAGAACCGGGACAGGGCAGTTAGGCTACACCTTC